The 8 T cell receptor beta chains below come from one sample, sequenced in a study of OX40 agonist ivuxolimab in advanced cancers. The protocol used for the library was the immunoSEQ multiplex PCR assay. TCRdb took over this immuneACCESS table, retaining in-frame rearrangements with V and J assigned. Such tables are incomplete; in checked studies, under half of the missing clones stem from an unresolved V gene, and the remainder is unexplained. This sample lists 55,000 to 75,000 clones; roughly 90% were detected once. Around 2% of the sample is held by the ten biggest clonotypes. This specimen consisted of CD4+ or CD8+ T cells sorted from blood, obtained in a trial of the OX40 agonist ivuxolimab. The receptors derive from an adult with an advanced solid tumor such as melanoma, head and neck, liver or kidney cancer.

The V call is TRBV5-1, the J call TRBJ2-1; 11 positions agree with TRBD2. Unmatched junction bases numbered 7, after V lost 4 bases and J lost 4 bases. Germline lookup yields CDR1 SGHRS and CDR2 YFSETQ. The length of the CDR3 is 16 residues. The CDR3 is CASSPWRTSGYNEQFF. The CDR3 DNA is TGCGCCAGCAGCCCTTGGAGGACTAGCGGGTACAATGAGCAGTTCTTC.

A single count supports this clone. The V call is TRBV21-1, the J call TRBJ1-1. TRBV21-1 is annotated as a pseudogene. The CDR3 is 15 residues long. The CDR3 sequence is CASSKGSPVNTEAFF. As DNA, the CDR3 is TGTGCCAGCAGCAAAGGCTCCCCGGTGAACACTGAAGCTTTCTTT.

This chain links TRBV10-3 with TRBJ2-5, with D unresolved. This CDR3 has 15 residues. Germline assignment: CDR1 ENHRY and CDR2 SYGVKD. Trimming stripped 0 bases from V and 3 bases from J, with 11 bases between. The CDR3 DNA reads TGTGCCATCAGTGAGTCCTTGTTCGGCGAAGAGACCCAGTACTTC. Translated, it gives CAISESLFGEETQYF.

The rearrangement uses TRBV19 and TRBJ2-5, with 10 positions matching TRBD1. This CDR3 is 15 amino acids long. From germline, CDR1 is LNHDA and CDR2 SQIVND (reference sequence). The V segment lost 3 bases and the J segment 5 bases; nucleotides outside the gene matches: 6. CDR3 sequence reads: CASSIWGQGPETQYF. CDR3 nucleotides: TGTGCCAGTAGTATTTGGGGACAGGGGCCGGAGACCCAGTACTTC.

The V gene is TRBV28, the J gene TRBJ2-3; the D is unclear. This CDR3 comprises 12 residues. Germline lookup yields CDR1 MDHEN and CDR2 SYDVKM. Between the trimmed V and J ends, which lost 1 base and 3 bases, there was a span of 2 bases. In DNA form, the CDR3 reads TGTGCCAGCAGTTTATTTACAGATACGCAGTATTTT. Protein: CASSLFTDTQYF.

The rearrangement joins TRBV6-1 to TRBJ2-2; 7 bases map to TRBD2. The CDR3 consists of 15 residues. Germline V gene data show CDR1 as MNHNS and CDR2 as SASEGT. After removal of 6 bases from V and 7 bases from J, the junction contained 11 bases not matched to a gene. This chain's CDR3 is CASRGREGFGGELFF. The CDR3 region has the DNA TGTGCCAGCAGGGGCAGGGAGGGCTTTGGCGGGGAGCTGTTTTTT.

This clone was seen just once. The rearrangement links TRBV2 to TRBJ1-4; no clear D gene. Per the germline V gene, CDR1 is SNHLY and CDR2 is FYNNEI. Trimming removed 6 bases from V and 5 bases from J, with 13 bases in between. This CDR3 is 14 amino acids long. CDR3 residues: CASRAGSANEKLFF. The CDR3 DNA follows: TGTGCCAGCAGGGCAGGCAGTGCGAATGAAAAACTGTTTTTT. Combining the CDR3 with reference TRBV2 and TRBJ1-4 gives the whole variable domain EPEVTQTPSHQVTQMGQEVILRCVPISNHLYFYWYRQILGQKVEFLVSFYNNEISEKSEIFDDQFSVERPDGSNFTLKIRSTKLEDSAMYFCASRAGSANEKLFFGSGTQLSVL.

The chain couples TRBV21-1 to TRBJ2-1. TRBV21-1 is noted as a pseudogene. The CDR3 runs to 12 residues. Here the CDR3 DNA reads TGTGCCAGCAGCCAAGCGAATAATGAGCAGTTCTTC. It encodes CASSQANNEQFF.